This T cell receptor (beta chain) was sequenced during a study of T cells in Graves' hyperthyroidism and ophthalmopathy. Notes on the study in general: Model-based prediction identified ophthalmopathy a median about 7 months prior to its onset.

Clinicians diagnosed patients from clinical symptoms, serum thyroxine and TRAb, thyroid ultrasound and orbital computed tomography. Source material for PBMCs was over 8 ml fresh peripheral blood. This clonotype was observed many times. Its antigen is not identified. The V gene's germline CDR1 is LGHDT and CDR2 YNNKEL (reference sequence). The germline V and J ends were trimmed by 0 bases and 7 bases, with 18 bases remaining between them. The CDR3 has 16 residues. Amplification of TCR beta CDR3 regions used RNA as the template. A first-round RT-PCR of the TCR CDR3 used the HTBI primer set. TCRdb analysed the multiplex PCR reads with MiXCR anew, one entry per CDR3 protein. The table shows 370,000 or so distinct CDR3 sequences, with more than 15% occurring only once.

The V and J genes are TRBV3-1 and TRBJ1-2; D is ambiguous. This clonotype originated in a woman between 18 and 29 years old with Graves' hyperthyroidism that later progressed to Graves' ophthalmopathy. The sample consisted of blood. For the CDR3, the DNA is TGTGCCAGCAGCCAAGACCTTTCGTGGAGGGAACTTGGCTACACCTTC. It yields the protein CASSQDLSWRELGYTF.